Sequencing of this TCR beta chain was carried out in a study of blood T cell repertoires in COVID-19. Study in general: Both acute and convalescent COVID-19 samples were obtained from the United States, Italy and Spain. In each case, the material was cDNA or gDNA derived from T cells, B-cell-depleted T cells, or PBMCs.

Those enrolled in Seattle joined during active infection and were followed longitudinally afterward. The table lists this clone with a few counts. As handled by the study authors: Amplification with reference gene primers provided the estimates of nucleated cell counts. Produced via immunoSEQ multiplex PCR; TCRdb's table is partial and in-frame only. V and J calls and clone size are as listed in that table; D and trimming were resolved from the DNA. This table holds about 200,000 clones, 82% found once. CDR1 and CDR2 from the germline V gene are LGHNA and YSLEER. This CDR3 comprises 12 residues. With 1 base removed from V and 5 bases from J, the gap between germline ends came to 6 bases.

The sequenced sample consisted of peripheral blood. The sequence was obtained from a woman aged 70-85 years with COVID-19, enrolled during active disease. The rearrangement joins TRBV4-3 to TRBJ2-7, with a possible D match to TRBD2 (6 bases). The CDR3 reads CASSQGTNEQYF. The CDR3 region has the DNA TGCGCCAGCAGCCAAGGGACTAACGAGCAGTACTTC.